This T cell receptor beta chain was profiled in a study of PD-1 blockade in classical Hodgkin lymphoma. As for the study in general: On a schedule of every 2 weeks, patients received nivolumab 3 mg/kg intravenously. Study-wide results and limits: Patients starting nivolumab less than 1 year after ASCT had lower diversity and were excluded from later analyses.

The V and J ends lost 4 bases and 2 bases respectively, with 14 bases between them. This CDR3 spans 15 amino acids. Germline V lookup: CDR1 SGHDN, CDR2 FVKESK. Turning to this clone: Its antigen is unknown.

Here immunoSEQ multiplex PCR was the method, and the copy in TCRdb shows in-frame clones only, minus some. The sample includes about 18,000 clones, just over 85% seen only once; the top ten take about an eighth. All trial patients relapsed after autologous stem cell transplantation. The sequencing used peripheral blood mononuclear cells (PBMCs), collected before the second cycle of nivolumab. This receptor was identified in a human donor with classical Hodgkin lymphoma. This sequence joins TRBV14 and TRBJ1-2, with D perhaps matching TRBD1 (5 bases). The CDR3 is CASSLSGEGNYGYTF. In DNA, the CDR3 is TGTGCCAGCAGCCTAAGCGGGGAGGGGAACTATGGCTACACCTTC.